This TCR beta chain is drawn from a study of T cell responses to AZD1222 COVID-19 vaccine. In regard to this clone: Its antigen is currently unknown.

General study results and limits: Spike-specific TCR breadth and depth went up after people got two AZD1222 doses. Nearly half of spike-specific TCRs reportedly go after variant regions that carry no mutations.

The table came from immunoSEQ multiplex PCR; TCRdb's copy has only in-frame clones and leaves some out. The sample carries about 120,000 clones, more than 90% recorded once. The V end lost 5 bases, the J end lost 0 bases, and 13 bases lay between the germline ends. This CDR3 region has 16 residues. CDR1 is LNHDA, CDR2 SQIVND, per germline (reference sequence). The chain carries TRBV19 and TRBJ1-4; D unresolved. The receptor was derived from an adult who received the AZD1222 COVID-19 vaccine. Sequences were derived from peripheral blood, sampled 28 days after the second AZD1222 dose. The CDR3: CASSWHAGSTNEKLFF. CDR3 coding DNA: TGTGCCAGTAGTTGGCACGCAGGTTCAACTAATGAAAAACTGTTTTTT.